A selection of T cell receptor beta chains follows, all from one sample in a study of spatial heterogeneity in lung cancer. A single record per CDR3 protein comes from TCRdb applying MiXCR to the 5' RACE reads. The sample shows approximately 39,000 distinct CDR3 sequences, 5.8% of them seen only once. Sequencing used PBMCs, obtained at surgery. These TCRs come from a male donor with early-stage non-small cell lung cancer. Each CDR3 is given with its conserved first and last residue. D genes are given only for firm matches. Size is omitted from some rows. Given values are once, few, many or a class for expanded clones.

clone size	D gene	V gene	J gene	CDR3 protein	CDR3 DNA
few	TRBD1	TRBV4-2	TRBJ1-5	CASSQDPTGWDQPQHF	TGTGCCAGCAGCCAAGATCCGACAGGGTGGGATCAGCCCCAGCATTTT
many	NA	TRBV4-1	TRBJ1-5	CASSHLLARGNDRNQPQHF	TGCGCCAGCAGCCATCTTCTGGCCAGGGGAAACGATCGGAATCAGCCCCAGCATTTT
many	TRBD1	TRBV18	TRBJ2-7	CASSPLGTGGLYEQYF	TGTGCCAGCTCACCACTAGGGACAGGGGGTCTCTACGAGCAGTACTTC
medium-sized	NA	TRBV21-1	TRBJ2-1	CASRKHRTSGANEQFF	TGTGCCAGCAGAAAACACCGGACTAGCGGGGCCAATGAGCAGTTCTTC
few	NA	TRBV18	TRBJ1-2	CASSPPTSGYGYTF	TGTGCCAGCTCACCACCAACCTCTGGCTATGGCTACACCTTC
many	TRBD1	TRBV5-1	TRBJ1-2	CASSPSQGDYGYTF	TGCGCCAGCAGCCCCAGCCAGGGGGACTATGGCTACACCTTC
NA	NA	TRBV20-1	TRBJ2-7	CSARAVAGVLQQYF	TGCAGTGCTAGAGCCGTAGCAGGGGTTCTTCAGCAGTACTTC
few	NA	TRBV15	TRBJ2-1	CATSRERGPYNEQFF	TGTGCCACCAGCAGAGAGCGGGGACCATACAATGAGCAGTTCTTC
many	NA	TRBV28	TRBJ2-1	CASSLGEGQKFF	TGTGCCAGCAGTCTGGGGGAAGGGCAGAAGTTCTTC
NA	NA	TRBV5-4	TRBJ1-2	CASSSPGGLSYGYTF	TGTGCCAGCAGCTCGCCCGGGGGGCTCAGCTATGGCTACACCTTC
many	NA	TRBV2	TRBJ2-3	CASSPVIAGADTQYF	TGTGCCAGCAGTCCCGTGATTGCAGGAGCAGATACGCAGTATTTT
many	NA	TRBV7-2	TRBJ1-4	CASSLGLGHNHEKLFF	TGTGCCAGCAGCTTAGGCCTGGGGCACAATCATGAAAAACTGTTTTTT
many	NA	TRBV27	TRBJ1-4	CASGPGGGKLFF	TGTGCCAGCGGACCGGGCGGGGGAAAACTGTTTTTT
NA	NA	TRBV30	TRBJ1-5	CAWSVSGFGNQPQHF	TGTGCCTGGAGTGTAAGTGGGTTTGGCAATCAGCCCCAGCATTTT
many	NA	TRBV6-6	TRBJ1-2	CASSPTDIYGYTF	TGTGCCAGCAGTCCTACAGACATCTATGGCTACACCTTC
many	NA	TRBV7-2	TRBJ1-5	CASSSGIRNQPQHF	TGTGCCAGCAGTTCTGGGATCCGCAATCAGCCCCAGCATTTT
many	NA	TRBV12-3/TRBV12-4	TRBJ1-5	CASSLDGGFGGQPQHF	TGTGCCAGCAGTTTAGACGGAGGGTTTGGTGGTCAGCCCCAGCATTTT
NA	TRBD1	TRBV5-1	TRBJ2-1	CASSLNTGVTYNEQFF	TGCGCCAGCAGCTTGAACACAGGGGTGACCTACAATGAGCAGTTCTTC
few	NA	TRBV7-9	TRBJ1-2	CASSLEGGGASYGYTF	TGTGCCAGCAGCTTAGAAGGGGGAGGGGCGTCCTATGGCTACACCTTC
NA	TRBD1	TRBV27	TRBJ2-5	CASSMDRGQETQYF	TGTGCCAGCAGCATGGACAGGGGACAAGAGACCCAGTACTTC
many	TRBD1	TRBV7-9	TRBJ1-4	CASSLGTGGEKLFF	TGTGCCAGCAGCTTAGGGACAGGGGGTGAAAAACTGTTTTTT
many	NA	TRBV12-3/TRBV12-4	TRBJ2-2	CASSFQTGNTGELFF	TGTGCCAGCAGTTTTCAGACAGGGAACACCGGGGAGCTGTTTTTT
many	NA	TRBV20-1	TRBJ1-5	CSASLGPYSNQPQHF	TGCAGTGCTTCTCTGGGGCCCTATAGCAATCAGCCCCAGCATTTT
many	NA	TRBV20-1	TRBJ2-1	CSARVSILVF	TGCAGTGCTAGAGTTTCAATACTGGTCTTC
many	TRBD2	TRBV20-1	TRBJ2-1	CSARRGGGAVNEQFF	TGCAGTGCTAGGAGGGGCGGGGGGGCCGTTAATGAGCAGTTCTTC
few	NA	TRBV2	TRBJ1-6	CASSPQIRDSPLHF	TGTGCCAGCAGTCCACAGATTAGAGATTCACCCCTCCACTTT
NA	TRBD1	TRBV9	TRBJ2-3	CASGKGDRATDTQYF	TGTGCCAGCGGAAAAGGCGACAGGGCCACAGATACGCAGTATTTT
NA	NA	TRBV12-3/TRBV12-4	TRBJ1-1	CASTSQVLNTEAFF	TGTGCCAGCACCTCCCAAGTTTTGAACACTGAAGCTTTCTTT
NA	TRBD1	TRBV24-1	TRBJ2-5	CATSDFGTAYF	TGTGCCACCAGTGATTTTGGGACAGCCTACTTC
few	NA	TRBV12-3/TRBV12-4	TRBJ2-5	CASSLGGRVQETQYF	TGTGCCAGCAGTTTAGGGGGTCGGGTCCAAGAGACCCAGTACTTC
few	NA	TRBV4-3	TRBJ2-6	CASSPLGSGANVLTF	TGCGCCAGCAGCCCCTTGGGGTCTGGGGCCAACGTCCTGACTTTC
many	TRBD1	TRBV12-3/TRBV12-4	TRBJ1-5	CASSRRQGYQPQHF	TGTGCCAGCAGTCGAAGACAGGGCTATCAGCCCCAGCATTTT
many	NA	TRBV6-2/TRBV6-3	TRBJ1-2	CASSYTYRVDYGYTF	TGTGCCAGCAGTTACACCTACAGGGTCGACTATGGCTACACCTTC
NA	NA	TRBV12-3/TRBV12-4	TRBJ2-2	CASSSRSRGGTGELFF	TGTGCCAGCAGTTCCCGTTCCAGGGGGGGTACCGGGGAGCTGTTTTTT
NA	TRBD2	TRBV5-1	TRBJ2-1	CASRRGLAGGEDEQFF	TGCGCCAGCAGACGGGGACTAGCGGGGGGTGAGGATGAGCAGTTCTTC
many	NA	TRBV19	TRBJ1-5	CASSRDSNQPQHF	TGTGCCAGTAGTAGGGATAGCAATCAGCCCCAGCATTTT
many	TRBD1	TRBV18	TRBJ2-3	CASSPRTGEDTQYF	TGTGCCAGCTCACCTAGGACAGGGGAAGATACGCAGTATTTT
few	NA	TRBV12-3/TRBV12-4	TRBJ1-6	CASSLEGNSPLHF	TGTGCCAGCAGTTTAGAGGGTAATTCACCCCTCCACTTT
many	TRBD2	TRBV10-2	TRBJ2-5	CASSPSGGQETQYF	TGCGCCAGCAGTCCTAGCGGGGGCCAAGAGACCCAGTACTTC
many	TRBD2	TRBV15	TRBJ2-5	CATSRDPAGGQETQYF	TGTGCCACCAGCAGAGATCCGGCGGGGGGGCAAGAGACCCAGTACTTC
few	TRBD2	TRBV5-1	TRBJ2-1	CASSIGPLAGPGNEQFF	TGCGCCAGCAGCATAGGCCCGCTAGCGGGTCCGGGGAATGAGCAGTTCTTC
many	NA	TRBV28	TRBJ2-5	CASSLVETQYF	TGTGCCAGCAGTTTGGTAGAGACCCAGTACTTC
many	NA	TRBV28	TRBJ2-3	CATRVVSEYF	TGTGCCACCAGGGTAGTTTCGGAGTATTTT
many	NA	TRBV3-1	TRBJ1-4	CASTSGQGREKLFF	TGTGCCAGCACCTCAGGGCAGGGTCGAGAAAAACTGTTTTTT
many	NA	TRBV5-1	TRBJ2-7	CASSLRSGFRSVEQYF	TGCGCCAGCAGCTTGCGAAGCGGGTTCCGTTCCGTCGAGCAGTACTTC
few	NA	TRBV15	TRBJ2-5	CATSREGRQASETQYF	TGTGCCACCAGCAGAGAAGGACGGCAGGCCTCAGAGACCCAGTACTTC
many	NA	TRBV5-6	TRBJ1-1	CASSITGIMNTEAFF	TGTGCCAGCAGCATTACCGGGATCATGAACACTGAAGCTTTCTTT
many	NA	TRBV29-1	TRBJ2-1	CSTSQGRNEQFF	TGCAGCACGTCGCAGGGACGCAATGAGCAGTTCTTC
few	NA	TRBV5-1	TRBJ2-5	CASSLDVEETQYF	TGCGCCAGCAGCTTGGATGTTGAAGAGACCCAGTACTTC
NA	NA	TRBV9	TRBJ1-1	CASSQSGGRTEAFF	TGTGCCAGCAGCCAGAGCGGGGGGCGGACTGAAGCTTTCTTT
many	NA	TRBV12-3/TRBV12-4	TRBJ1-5	CASSLVGDSNQPQHF	TGTGCCAGCAGTTTAGTGGGGGATAGCAATCAGCCCCAGCATTTT
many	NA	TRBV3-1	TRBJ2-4	CASSHWGLLAKNIQYF	TGTGCCAGCAGCCACTGGGGACTTCTAGCCAAAAACATTCAGTACTTC